This is a list of T cell receptor beta chains from one sample in a study of lymphopenia after photon versus proton radiotherapy. The protocol was immunoSEQ multiplex PCR, while the TCRdb copy is restricted to in-frame clones and leaves out a portion. In the table there are 67,000 or so clones, around 87% of which are singletons. This specimen was peripheral blood, taken from a patient treated with proton-based radiotherapy. The receptors were gathered from an older man with esophageal cancer. Both conserved end residues are part of each CDR3. The D gene is left open where the match is weak. A row's size may be missing; if present it is once, few, many or a size class.

- TRBJ1-2 12 TRBV2 few CASRFEEDGYTF TGTGCCAGCAGATTCGAGGAGGATGGCTACACCTTC
- TRBJ1-2 13 TRBV13 - CASSPDTGDGYTF TGTGCCAGCAGCCCGGACACGGGTGACGGCTACACCTTC
- TRBJ2-1 15 TRBV5-4 - CASSLEQNPYNEQFF TGTGCCAGCAGCTTGGAGCAGAATCCCTACAATGAGCAGTTCTTC
- TRBJ1-5 14 TRBV6-6 few CASSYAARAQPQHF TGTGCCAGCAGTTACGCGGCCAGGGCTCAGCCCCAGCATTTT
TRBD1 TRBJ1-2 13 TRBV15 - CATSRNRGSGYTF TGTGCCACCAGCAGGAACAGGGGATCTGGCTACACCTTC
TRBD1 TRBJ1-1 15 TRBV5-1 - CASSLGGQGLTEAFF TGCGCCAGCAGCTTGGGTGGACAGGGCCTAACTGAAGCTTTCTTT
- TRBJ2-3 15 TRBV10-1 - CASSEGAVGTDTQYF TGCGCCAGCAGTGAGGGGGCAGTGGGCACAGATACGCAGTATTTT
- TRBJ1-1 15 TRBV6-5 - CASRPLGQMNTEAFF TGTGCCAGCAGGCCTTTGGGCCAGATGAACACTGAAGCTTTCTTT
- TRBJ1-1 14 TRBV7-3 - CASRRPIVNTEAFF TGTGCCAGCAGGCGGCCTATAGTGAACACTGAAGCTTTCTTT
- TRBJ2-7 14 TRBV5-4 - CASSLAVGTYEQYF TGTGCCAGCAGCTTGGCAGTTGGGACCTACGAGCAGTACTTC
- TRBJ2-2 15 TRBV5-1 - CASSWGMRNTGELFF TGCGCCAGCAGCTGGGGGATGAGAAACACCGGGGAGCTGTTTTTT
TRBD1 TRBJ2-7 12 TRBV6-6 - CATQGQTYEQYF TGTGCCACACAGGGACAGACCTACGAGCAGTACTTC
TRBD2 TRBJ2-3 16 TRBV9 few CASSRGLAGVTDTQYF TGTGCCAGCAGTCGGGGACTAGCGGGGGTTACAGATACGCAGTATTTT
- TRBJ1-1 15 TRBV15 few CATSRVQGANTEAFF TGTGCCACCAGCAGAGTCCAGGGCGCAAACACTGAAGCTTTCTTT
- TRBJ1-1 15 TRBV11-1 - CASSLGKGYGAEAFF TGTGCCAGCAGCTTAGGTAAGGGGTACGGCGCTGAAGCTTTCTTT
- TRBJ2-1 17 TRBV11-3 - CASSLGPWNGPYNEQFF TGTGCCAGCAGCTTAGGCCCTTGGAACGGACCCTACAATGAGCAGTTCTTC
- TRBJ1-5 13 TRBV6-5 - CASSQSLNQPQHF TGTGCCAGCAGTCAATCATTGAATCAGCCCCAGCATTTT
- TRBJ1-6 15 TRBV4-3 - CASSQEGIENSPLHF TGCGCCAGCAGCCAAGAGGGTATTGAAAATTCACCCCTCCACTTT
- TRBJ1-1 12 TRBV9 - CASSGLNAEAFF TGTGCCAGCAGCGGGTTAAACGCTGAAGCTTTCTTT
- TRBJ1-4 19 TRBV7-2 - CASSLARAGTDPTNEKLFF TGTGCCAGCAGCTTAGCACGGGCGGGGACGGACCCAACTAATGAAAAACTGTTTTTT
- TRBJ1-5 15 TRBV5-1 once CASSLFGLRNQPQHF TGCGCCAGCAGCTTGTTCGGGCTGCGCAATCAGCCCCAGCATTTT
- TRBJ2-7 16 TRBV9 - CASSVGAADNTYEQYF TGTGCCAGCAGCGTAGGGGCAGCGGACAACACCTACGAGCAGTACTTC
- TRBJ1-4 15 TRBV6-1 - CASSEIRVALEKLFF TGTGCCAGCAGTGAGATCAGGGTGGCCCTTGAAAAACTGTTTTTT
TRBD2 TRBJ2-1 16 TRBV6-1 - CASSERGGRAYNEQFF TGTGCCAGCAGTGAACGGGGCGGGAGGGCCTACAATGAGCAGTTCTTC
- TRBJ2-1 15 TRBV30 - CAWRDPGTLGAEQFF TGTGCCTGGAGGGACCCCGGGACCCTCGGGGCGGAGCAGTTCTTC
- TRBJ1-1 14 TRBV7-9 few CASSRLTGYTEAFF TGTGCCAGCAGCCGATTGACAGGATACACTGAAGCTTTCTTT
- TRBJ2-7 13 TRBV19 - CASSIGPSGEQYF TGTGCCAGTAGTATAGGCCCTAGTGGTGAGCAGTACTTC
- TRBJ1-6 12 TRBV6-5 - CASSSRNSPLHF TGTGCCAGCAGTTCTCGAAATTCACCCCTCCACTTT
- TRBJ2-1 14 TRBV6-4 - CASRVLQGYGEQFF TGTGCCAGCAGAGTCCTCCAGGGATACGGTGAGCAGTTCTTC
- TRBJ2-5 11 TRBV19 - CASRGEETQYF TGTGCCAGTAGGGGAGAAGAGACCCAGTACTTC
TRBD2 TRBJ2-7 15 TRBV27 - CASSPDLAGTYEQYF TGTGCCAGCAGTCCCGACCTAGCGGGGACCTACGAGCAGTACTTC
- TRBJ1-5 12 TRBV18 - CASSQQNQPQHF TGTGCCAGCTCACAACAGAATCAGCCCCAGCATTTT
- TRBJ1-1 15 TRBV2 - CASRVRHLVNTEAFF TGTGCCAGCAGGGTACGTCACCTGGTAAACACTGAAGCTTTCTTT
- TRBJ1-1 13 TRBV5-1 - CASSLHSNTEAFF TGCGCCAGCAGCCTACACTCGAACACTGAAGCTTTCTTT
TRBD2 TRBJ2-1 14 TRBV15 once CATSSGLVYNEQFF TGTGCCACCAGCAGTGGACTAGTCTACAATGAGCAGTTCTTC